These 3 T cell receptor beta chains originate from one sample sequenced in a study of blood T cell repertoires in COVID-19. Measured with immunoSEQ multiplex PCR; TCRdb has only the in-frame clones, and not every one. The sample shows hundreds of thousands of clones, 65% to 90% of them seen only once. The source material was peripheral blood. Receptor source: a man aged 45 to 65 with active or convalescent COVID-19.

The CDR3 reads CASSQDSGVSYEQYF. CDR3 DNA: TGCGCCAGCAGCCAAGACTCGGGGGTTTCCTACGAGCAGTACTTC. V and J are TRBV4-1 and TRBJ2-7; possible D gene TRBD2, 6 bases. With 0 bases removed from V and 1 base from J, the gap between germline ends came to 10 bases. CDR1 is MGHRA and CDR2 is YSYEKL in the germline V gene. The CDR3 runs 15 residues.

The chain recombines TRBV18 with TRBJ1-1; no definite D call. V was clipped by 4 bases and J by 6 bases, with 12 bases between them. The CDR3 is 13 residues long. CDR1 KGHSH and CDR2 LQKENI come from the germline V gene. The DNA of the CDR3 is TGTGCCAGCTCACGCGGGTATATGGCTGAAGCTTTCTTT. Translated: CASSRGYMAEAFF.

The chain recombines TRBV18 with TRBJ2-1; the match to TRBD1 covers 7 bases. The CDR3 spans 15 residues. J lost 1 base, V lost 3 bases, and 3 bases had no gene match. Germline V gene data show CDR1 as KGHSH and CDR2 as LQKENI. CDR3 sequence (DNA): TGTGCCAGCTCACCCGGGACAGCTTCCTACAATGAGCAGTTCTTC. Its translation is CASSPGTASYNEQFF.